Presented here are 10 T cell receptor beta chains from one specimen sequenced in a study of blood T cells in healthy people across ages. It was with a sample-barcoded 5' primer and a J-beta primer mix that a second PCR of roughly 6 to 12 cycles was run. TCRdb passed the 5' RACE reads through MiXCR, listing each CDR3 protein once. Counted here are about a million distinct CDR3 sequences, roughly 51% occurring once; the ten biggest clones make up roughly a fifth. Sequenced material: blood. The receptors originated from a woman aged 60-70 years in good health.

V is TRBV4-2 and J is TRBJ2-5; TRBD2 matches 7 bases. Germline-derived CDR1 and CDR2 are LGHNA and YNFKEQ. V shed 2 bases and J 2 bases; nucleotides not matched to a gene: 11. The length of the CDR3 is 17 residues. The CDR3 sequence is CASSQLRRSGEQETQYF. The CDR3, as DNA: TGTGCCAGCAGCCAACTCCGTAGGAGCGGGGAACAAGAGACCCAGTACTTC.

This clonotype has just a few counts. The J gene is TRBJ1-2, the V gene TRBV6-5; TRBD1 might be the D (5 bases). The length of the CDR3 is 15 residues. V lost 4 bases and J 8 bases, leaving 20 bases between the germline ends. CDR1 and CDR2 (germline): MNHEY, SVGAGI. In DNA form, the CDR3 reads TGTGCCAGCAGTTCGGACGCCGAGGGGATCAGCGGCTACACCTTC. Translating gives CASSSDAEGISGYTF.

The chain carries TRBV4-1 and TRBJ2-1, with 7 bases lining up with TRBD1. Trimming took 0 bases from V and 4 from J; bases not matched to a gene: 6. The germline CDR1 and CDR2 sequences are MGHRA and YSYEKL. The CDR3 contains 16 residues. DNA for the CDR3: TGCGCCAGCAGCCAAGAGGGCAGGGGGTCTTACAATGAGCAGTTCTTC. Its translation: CASSQEGRGSYNEQFF.

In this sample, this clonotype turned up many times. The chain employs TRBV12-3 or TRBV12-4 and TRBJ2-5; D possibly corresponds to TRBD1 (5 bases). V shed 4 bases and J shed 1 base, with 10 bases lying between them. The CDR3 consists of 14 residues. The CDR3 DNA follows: TGTGCCAGCAGTTACAGGTTGGGCCAAGAGACCCAGTACTTC. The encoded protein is CASSYRLGQETQYF.

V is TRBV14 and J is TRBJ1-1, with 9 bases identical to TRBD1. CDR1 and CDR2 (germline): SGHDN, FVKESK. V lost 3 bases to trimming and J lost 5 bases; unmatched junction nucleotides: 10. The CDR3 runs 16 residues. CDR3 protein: CASSHPKQGARTEAFF. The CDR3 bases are TGTGCCAGCAGCCATCCCAAACAGGGGGCGAGGACTGAAGCTTTCTTT.

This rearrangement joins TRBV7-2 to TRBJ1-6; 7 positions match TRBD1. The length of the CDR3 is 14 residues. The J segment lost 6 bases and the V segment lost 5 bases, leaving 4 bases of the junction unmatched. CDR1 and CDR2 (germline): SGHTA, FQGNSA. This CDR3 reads CASSLTGLNSPLHF. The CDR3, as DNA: TGTGCCAGCAGCCTGACAGGGCTTAATTCACCCCTCCACTTT.

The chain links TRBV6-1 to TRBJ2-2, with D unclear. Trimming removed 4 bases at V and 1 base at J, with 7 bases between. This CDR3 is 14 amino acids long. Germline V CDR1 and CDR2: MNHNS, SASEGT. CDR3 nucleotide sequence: TGTGCCAGCAGTGTTGATGGGAACACCGGGGAGCTGTTTTTT. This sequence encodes CASSVDGNTGELFF.

In nucleotides, the CDR3 is TGCGCCAGCAGCCAAGTAGCGGGAACCTTCACAGATACGCAGTATTTT. Protein sequence: CASSQVAGTFTDTQYF. This chain links TRBV4-1 with TRBJ2-3; 8 bases line up with TRBD2. CDR1 and CDR2 from the germline V gene are MGHRA and YSYEKL. CDR3 length: 16 residues. The V segment lost 1 base and the J segment 2 bases; nucleotides outside the gene matches: 5.

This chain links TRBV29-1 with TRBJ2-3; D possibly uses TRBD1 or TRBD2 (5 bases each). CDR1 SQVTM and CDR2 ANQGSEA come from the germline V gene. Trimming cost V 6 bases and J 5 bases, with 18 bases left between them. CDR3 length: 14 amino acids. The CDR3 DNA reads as TGCAGCGTCGAGGGACCGGGGATAGGAGATACGCAGTATTTT. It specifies CSVEGPGIGDTQYF.

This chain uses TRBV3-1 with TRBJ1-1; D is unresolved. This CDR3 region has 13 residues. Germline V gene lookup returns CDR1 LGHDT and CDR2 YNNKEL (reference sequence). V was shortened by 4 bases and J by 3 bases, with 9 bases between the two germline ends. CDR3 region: CASSPGRHTEAFF. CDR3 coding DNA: TGTGCCAGCAGCCCCGGACGGCACACTGAAGCTTTCTTT.